This T cell receptor beta chain comes out of a study of OX40 agonist ivuxolimab in advanced cancers. Exclusion applied to patients with autoimmune disease history or systemic immunosuppression. The V end lost 6 bases, the J end lost 4 bases, and 7 bases lay between the germline ends. Germline lookup yields CDR1 MNHNS and CDR2 SASEGT. The length of the CDR3 is 11 residues. Assay used: immunoSEQ multiplex PCR; TCRdb lists only in-frame clones, some missing. The sample yields about 79,000 clones, roughly 94% seen once. The receptor was isolated from an adult with an advanced solid tumor such as melanoma, head and neck, liver or kidney cancer. The starting material was CD4+ or CD8+ T cells sorted from blood, obtained in a trial of the OX40 agonist ivuxolimab. The chain joins TRBV6-1 to TRBJ2-7, with unresolved D. CDR3 nucleotides: TGTGCCAGCAGGTTTGCATACGAGCAGTACTTC. This encodes CASRFAYEQYF.